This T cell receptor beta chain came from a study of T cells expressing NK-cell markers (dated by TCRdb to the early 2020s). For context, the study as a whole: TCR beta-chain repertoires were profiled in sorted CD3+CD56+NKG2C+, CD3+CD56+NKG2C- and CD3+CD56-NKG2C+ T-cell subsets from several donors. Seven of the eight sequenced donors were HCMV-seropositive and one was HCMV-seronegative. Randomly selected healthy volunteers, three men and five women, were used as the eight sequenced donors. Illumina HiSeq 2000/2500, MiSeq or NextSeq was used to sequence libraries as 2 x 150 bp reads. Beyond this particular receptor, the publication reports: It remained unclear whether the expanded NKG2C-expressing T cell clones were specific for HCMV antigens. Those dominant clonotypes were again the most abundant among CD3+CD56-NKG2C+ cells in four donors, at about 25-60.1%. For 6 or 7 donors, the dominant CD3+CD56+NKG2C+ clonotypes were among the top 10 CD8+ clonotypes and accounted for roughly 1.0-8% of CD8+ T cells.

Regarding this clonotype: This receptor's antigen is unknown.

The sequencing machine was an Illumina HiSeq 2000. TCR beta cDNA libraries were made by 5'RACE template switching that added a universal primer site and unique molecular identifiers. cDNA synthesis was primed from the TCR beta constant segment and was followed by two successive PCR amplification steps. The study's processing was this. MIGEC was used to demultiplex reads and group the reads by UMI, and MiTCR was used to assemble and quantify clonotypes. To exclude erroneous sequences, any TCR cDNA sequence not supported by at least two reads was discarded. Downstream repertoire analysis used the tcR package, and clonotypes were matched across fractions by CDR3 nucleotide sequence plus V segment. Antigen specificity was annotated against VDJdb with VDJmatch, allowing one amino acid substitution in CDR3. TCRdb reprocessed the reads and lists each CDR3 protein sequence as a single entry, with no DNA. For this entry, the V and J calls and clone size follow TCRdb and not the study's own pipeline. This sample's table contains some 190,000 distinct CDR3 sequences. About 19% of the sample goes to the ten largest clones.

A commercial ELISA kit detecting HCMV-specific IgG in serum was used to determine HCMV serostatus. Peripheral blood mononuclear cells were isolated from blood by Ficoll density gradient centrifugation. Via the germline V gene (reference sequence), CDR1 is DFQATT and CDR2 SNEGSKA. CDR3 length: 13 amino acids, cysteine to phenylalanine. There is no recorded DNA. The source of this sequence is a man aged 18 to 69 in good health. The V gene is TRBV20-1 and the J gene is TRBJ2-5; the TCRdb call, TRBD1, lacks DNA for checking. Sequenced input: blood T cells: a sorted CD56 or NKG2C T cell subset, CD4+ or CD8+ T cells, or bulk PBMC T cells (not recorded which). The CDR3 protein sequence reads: CSAAGGVRETQYF.